These T cell receptor beta chains were read from a single sample in a study of blood T cells in healthy people across ages. TCRdb reprocessed the 5' RACE reads with MiXCR, giving one entry per CDR3 protein. Of 700,000 or so distinct CDR3 sequences in the sample, approximately 40% are singletons; the top ten hold 25% to 35%. The sequencing sample was made of blood. These receptors all come from a man aged 80 or over in good health. Both conserved end residues are part of each CDR3. D genes are given only for firm matches. Only part of the rows carry a size: once, few, many, or a class if the clone is expanded.

j_call | clone_size | d_call | v_call | cdr3_nt | cdr3_aa
TRBJ1-1 | many | NA | TRBV7-2 | TGTGCCAGCAGCTTAGATACAGGGAGGGAAGCTTTCTTT | CASSLDTGREAFF
TRBJ1-2 | NA | NA | TRBV11-2 | TGTGCCAGCAGCTTAGAAGGACCCTACTATGGCTACACCTTC | CASSLEGPYYGYTF
TRBJ2-3 | NA | NA | TRBV12-3/TRBV12-4 | TGTGCCAGCAGCCCTACTACTAGCTGGGCGCAGTATTTT | CASSPTTSWAQYF
TRBJ2-3 | NA | TRBD2 | TRBV10-3 | TGTGCCATCAGTGAGTCTGGGCTAGCGGCCTCCAGGGATACGCAGTATTTT | CAISESGLAASRDTQYF
TRBJ2-5 | NA | NA | TRBV7-3 | TGTGCCAGCAGCTTAACGGCAGGGATGAGCCAAGAGACCCAGTACTTC | CASSLTAGMSQETQYF
TRBJ2-3 | few | TRBD2 | TRBV7-8 | TGTGCCAGCACCCCAGGGCGGGGGGAAGATACGCAGTATTTT | CASTPGRGEDTQYF
TRBJ2-1 | NA | TRBD2 | TRBV7-9 | TGTGCCAGGGATCTAGCGGGGGAGCAGTTCTTC | CARDLAGEQFF
TRBJ1-5 | NA | NA | TRBV7-9 | TGTGCCAGCTCGCGACAGTGGAATCAGCCCCAGCATTTT | CASSRQWNQPQHF
TRBJ2-7 | NA | TRBD2 | TRBV20-1 | TGCAGTGCACTTAGCGGGACCTACAATGAGCAGTACTTC | CSALSGTYNEQYF
TRBJ2-3 | NA | NA | TRBV4-3 | TGCGCCAGCAGCCAAAGGACCTCCCAAGATACGCAGTATTTT | CASSQRTSQDTQYF
TRBJ2-7 | many | NA | TRBV6-1 | TGTGCCAGCAGGACTGTGGGAATAAACGAGCAGTACTTC | CASRTVGINEQYF
TRBJ2-7 | NA | TRBD1 | TRBV18 | TGTGCCAGCTCACCAACACGACAGGGGTATTTGTCCTACGAGCAGTACTTC | CASSPTRQGYLSYEQYF
TRBJ2-5 | NA | TRBD1 | TRBV9 | TGTGCCAGCAGCGCCTCCGGGACAGGGGGGAAAGAGACCCAGTACTTC | CASSASGTGGKETQYF
TRBJ1-5 | NA | NA | TRBV6-2/TRBV6-3 | TGTGCCACCAGTAACGGGGGCAAGGGTAGCAATCAGCCCCAGCATTTT | CATSNGGKGSNQPQHF
TRBJ1-1 | few | NA | TRBV20-1 | TGCAGTGCTAGAGATGGTACTGAAGCTTTCTTT | CSARDGTEAFF